Below, 4 T cell receptor beta chains from the same sample are listed, as sequenced in a study of T cell responses to AZD1222 COVID-19 vaccine (dated by TCRdb to the early 2020s). The library was made by the immunoSEQ multiplex PCR assay. Imported from immuneACCESS, the table was reduced by TCRdb to in-frame sequences with V and J called. These copies leave out some clones; in studies compared against another copy, an unresolved V gene accounts for under half, and the cause of the remainder is not known. This sample comprises about 110,000 clones, over 75% of them detected only once. The ten largest clones add up to 2% to 3% of the sample. Reading the label with the study, this specimen's time point is: baseline before first vaccination. Source: peripheral blood, taken on day 0 of AZD1222 vaccination. The receptors come from an adult in good health.

The CDR3: CASLYYNEQFF. CDR3 sequence (DNA): TGTGCCAGCCTATATTACAATGAGCAGTTCTTC. This chain connects TRBV2 to TRBJ2-1; D is unclear. CDR3 length: 11 residues. Germline V CDR1 and CDR2: SNHLY, FYNNEI. Between the trimmed V and J ends, which lost 8 bases and 4 bases, there was a span of 6 bases.

The chain links TRBV6-5 to TRBJ2-2, with D tentatively TRBD1 or TRBD2 (5 bases each). The CDR3 has 13 residues. The germline V gene encodes CDR1 MNHEY and CDR2 SVGAGI. V shed 2 bases and J shed 6 bases, with 7 bases lying between them. The CDR3 DNA reads TGTGCCAGCAGTTACGGGACCCCCGGGGAGCTGTTTTTT. As protein: CASSYGTPGELFF.

This clone was observed a single time. The chain combines TRBV28 with TRBJ2-7; 10 bases map to TRBD2. The J segment lost 2 bases and the V segment lost 5 bases, leaving 6 bases of the junction unmatched. CDR3 length equals 15 residues. Germline lookup yields CDR1 MDHEN and CDR2 SYDVKM. The CDR3 here is CASSLSSGRPYEQYF. In nucleotides, the CDR3 is TGTGCCAGCAGTCTCTCTAGCGGGAGACCCTACGAGCAGTACTTC.

V and J are TRBV4-2 and TRBJ2-1; TRBD2 might be the D (6 bases). Germline CDR1 is LGHNA and CDR2 is YNFKEQ. CDR3 length: 15 residues. V lost 0 bases and J lost 8, with 14 bases in between. In nucleotides, the CDR3 is TGTGCCAGCAGCCAAGAGGGGCGGGATTGGCATGAGCAGTTCTTC. It codes for CASSQEGRDWHEQFF.